This T cell receptor (beta chain) was documented in a study of control samples from healthy donors and cancer patients. The V and J ends lost 3 bases and 4 bases, in that order; junction bases with no gene match: 19. Looked up from germline, CDR1 is GTSNPN and CDR2 is SVGIG (reference sequence). CDR3 length equals 18 residues. The protocol was immunoSEQ multiplex PCR, while the TCRdb copy is restricted to in-frame clones and leaves out a portion. The sample has 150,000 or so clones, 93% seen once; the top ten hold 5.5% to 7.5%. The receptor was isolated from a man aged 18 to 30 in good health. Sequencing input: blood. The rearrangement links TRBV30 to TRBJ2-5; 8 bases match TRBD2. This CDR3 reads CAWSGGVPGLAGTETQYF. The CDR3 DNA is TGTGCCTGGAGCGGTGGGGTCCCCGGTTTAGCGGGGACAGAGACCCAGTACTTC.